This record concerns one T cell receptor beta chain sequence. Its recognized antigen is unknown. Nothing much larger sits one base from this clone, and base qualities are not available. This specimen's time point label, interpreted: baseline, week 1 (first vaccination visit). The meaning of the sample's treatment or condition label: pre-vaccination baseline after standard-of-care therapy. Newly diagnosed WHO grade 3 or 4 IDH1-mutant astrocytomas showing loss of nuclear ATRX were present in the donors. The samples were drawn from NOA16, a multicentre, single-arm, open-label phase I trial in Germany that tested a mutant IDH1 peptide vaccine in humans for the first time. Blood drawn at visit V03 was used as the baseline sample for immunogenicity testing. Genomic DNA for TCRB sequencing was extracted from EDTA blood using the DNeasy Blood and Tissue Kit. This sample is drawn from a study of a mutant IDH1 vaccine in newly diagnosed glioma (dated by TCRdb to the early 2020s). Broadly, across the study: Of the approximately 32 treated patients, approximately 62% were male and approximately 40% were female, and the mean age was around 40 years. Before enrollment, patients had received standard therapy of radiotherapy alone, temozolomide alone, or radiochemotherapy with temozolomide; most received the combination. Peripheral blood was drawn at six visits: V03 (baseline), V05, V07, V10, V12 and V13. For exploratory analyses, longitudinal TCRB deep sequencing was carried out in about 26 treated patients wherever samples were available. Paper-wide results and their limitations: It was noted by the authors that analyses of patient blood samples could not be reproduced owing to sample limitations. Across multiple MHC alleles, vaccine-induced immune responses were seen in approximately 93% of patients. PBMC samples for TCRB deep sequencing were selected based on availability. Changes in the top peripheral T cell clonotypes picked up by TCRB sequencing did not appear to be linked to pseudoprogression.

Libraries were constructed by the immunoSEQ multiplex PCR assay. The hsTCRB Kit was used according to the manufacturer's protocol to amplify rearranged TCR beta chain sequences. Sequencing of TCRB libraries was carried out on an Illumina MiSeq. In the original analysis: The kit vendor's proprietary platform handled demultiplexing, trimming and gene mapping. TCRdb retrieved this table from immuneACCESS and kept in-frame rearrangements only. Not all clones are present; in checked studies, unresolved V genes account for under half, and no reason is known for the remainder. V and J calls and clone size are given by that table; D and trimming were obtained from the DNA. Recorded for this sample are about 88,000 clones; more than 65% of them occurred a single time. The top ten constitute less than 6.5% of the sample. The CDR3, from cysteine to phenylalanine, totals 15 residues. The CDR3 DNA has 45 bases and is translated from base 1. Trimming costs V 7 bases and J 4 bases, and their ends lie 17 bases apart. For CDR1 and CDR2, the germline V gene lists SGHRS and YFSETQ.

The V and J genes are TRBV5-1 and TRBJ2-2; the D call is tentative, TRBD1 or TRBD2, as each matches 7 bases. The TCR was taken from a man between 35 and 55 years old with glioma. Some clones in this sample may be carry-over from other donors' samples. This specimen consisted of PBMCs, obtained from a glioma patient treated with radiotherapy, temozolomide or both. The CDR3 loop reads CASSQGGGTTGELFF. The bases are TGCGCCAGCTCCCAGGGGGGGGGCACCACCGGGGAGCTGTTTTTT.